Presented here are 18 T cell receptor beta chains from one specimen sequenced in a study of cytomegalovirus exposure and HLA in healthy donors. With 60 Vbeta and 13 Jbeta primers, the PCR was carried out. Clones were sequenced by immunoSEQ multiplex PCR, and TCRdb holds only the in-frame ones, with some missing. The sample records around 110,000 clones, around 81% being singletons. The source material was PBMCs. The source of these receptors is a woman between 25 and 40 years old in good health and CMV-seronegative.

The chain recombines TRBV10-3 with TRBJ2-3, with 8 positions matching TRBD1. This CDR3 comprises 14 residues. The V gene's germline CDR1 is ENHRY and CDR2 SYGVKD. V lost 5 bases, J lost 1 base, and 2 bases stayed unmatched. The CDR3 loop is CAISLDRGTDTQYF. CDR3 nucleotide sequence: TGTGCCATCAGTTTGGACAGGGGCACAGATACGCAGTATTTT.

The CDR3 loop reads CASSYGEGMDTQYF. The CDR3, as DNA: TGTGCCAGCAGTTACGGGGAGGGTATGGATACGCAGTATTTT. The gene calls are TRBV6-5 and TRBJ2-3, with 7 bases matching TRBD2. V shed 2 bases, J shed 6 bases, and the junction held 5 bases outside the gene matches. The CDR3 length is 14 residues. Germline-derived CDR1 and CDR2 are MNHEY and SVGAGI.

J is TRBJ1-6 and V is TRBV4-1; no firm D call. This CDR3 spans 16 amino acids. Germline assignment: CDR1 MGHRA and CDR2 YSYEKL. Trimming left V 3 bases short and J 7 bases short, with 16 bases between. The CDR3 loop reads CASSHPARASNSPLHF. Here the CDR3 DNA reads TGCGCCAGCAGCCACCCCGCACGTGCTAGCAATTCACCCCTCCACTTT.

CDR3 bases: TGTGCCAGCAGCCGCAGGGGCGGGAGTTCCGGCGGGGAGCTGTTTTTT. Translation: CASSRRGGSSGGELFF. The gene calls are TRBV7-9 and TRBJ2-2; D is perhaps TRBD2 (7 bases). The germline V gene has CDR1 SEHNR and CDR2 FQNEAQ (reference sequence). Trimming stripped 5 bases from V and 7 bases from J, with 20 bases between. CDR3 size: 16 residues.

The V call is TRBV18, the J call TRBJ1-2, with D hard to call. Trimming pared 3 bases from V and 1 base from J, leaving 18 bases between. Per the germline V gene, CDR1 is KGHSH and CDR2 is LQKENI. The CDR3 contains 17 residues. The CDR3 DNA reads as TGTGCCAGCTCACCGCCCGATGGGCCGGAAATTAACTATGGCTACACCTTC. Protein product: CASSPPDGPEINYGYTF.

In this sample, this clone turned up once. The chain couples TRBV21-1 to TRBJ2-7; the D call TRBD2 from the table was never checked on the DNA. TRBV21-1 is a pseudogene segment. This CDR3 is 18 amino acids long. CDR3 protein: CASSKGEPGLADSYEQYF. DNA of the CDR3: TGTGCCAGCAGCAAAGGAGAACCGGGACTAGCGGACTCCTACGAGCAGTACTTC.

This chain joins TRBV11-2 and TRBJ2-7; 7 bases match TRBD1. V dropped 3 bases and J dropped 2; count of bases not matched to a gene: 7. Germline loops: CDR1 SGHAT, CDR2 FQNNGV. CDR3 length equals 15 residues. For the CDR3, the DNA is TGTGCCAGCAGCTTCATGGACAGGTCCACCTACGAGCAGTACTTC. Protein: CASSFMDRSTYEQYF.

The chain is built from TRBV5-1 and TRBJ2-7, with D perhaps TRBD2 (6 bases). V lost 0 bases and J lost 0, with 10 bases in between. From germline, CDR1 is SGHRS and CDR2 YFSETQ. The CDR3 totals 15 residues. CDR3 region: CASSLEPSDSYEQYF. The DNA for the CDR3 is TGCGCCAGCAGCTTGGAGCCTAGCGACTCCTACGAGCAGTACTTC.

This clone was picked up one time. The rearrangement joins TRBV27 to TRBJ2-7; TRBD2 matches at 12 bases. Germline V gene sequence: CDR1 MNHEY, CDR2 SMNVEV (reference sequence). Trimming at V came to 3 bases and at J to 2 bases, leaving 8 bases not matched to a gene. This CDR3 contains 17 residues. CDR3 DNA sequence: TGTGCCAGCAGTTTTAGACTAGCGGGAGTCGGTACCTACGAGCAGTACTTC. This translates into CASSFRLAGVGTYEQYF.

The genes are TRBV2 and TRBJ2-7; tentatively, D is TRBD2 (7 bases). With 7 bases removed from V and 6 bases from J, the gap between germline ends came to 13 bases. This CDR3 is built from 12 residues. Germline V lookup: CDR1 SNHLY, CDR2 FYNNEI. The CDR3, as DNA: TGTGCCAGCACTCAAGGGGGGGGCGAGCAGTACTTC. As protein: CASTQGGGEQYF.

This chain connects TRBV7-9 to TRBJ1-4; no definite D call. In germline, CDR1 is SEHNR, CDR2 FQNEAQ (reference sequence). The CDR3 is made up of 13 amino acids. Trimming stripped 1 base from V and 8 bases from J, with 8 bases between. As DNA, the CDR3 is TGTGCCAGCAGCTTAGTACCGGGGGAAAAACTGTTTTTT. Translating it yields CASSLVPGEKLFF.

This chain links TRBV28 with TRBJ2-7; 9 nucleotides align to TRBD2. The CDR3 has 17 residues. Germline CDR1 and CDR2: MDHEN and SYDVKM. The V and J ends lost 8 bases and 5 bases, in that order; junction bases with no gene match: 19. This CDR3 reads CASFTPRLAAGGHEQYF. As DNA, the CDR3 is TGTGCCAGCTTCACACCACGCCTGGCAGCGGGAGGCCACGAGCAGTACTTC.

This rearrangement joins TRBV19 to TRBJ2-5; D perhaps matches TRBD2 (6 bases). Trimming took off 10 bases at V and 4 bases at J, with 16 bases between the two ends. Germline values: CDR1 LNHDA, CDR2 SQIVND (reference sequence). The CDR3 consists of 13 residues. In DNA, the CDR3 is TGTGCCACCGGAGGGGTAGGTCGAGAGACCCAGTACTTC. The encoded protein is CATGGVGRETQYF.

V and J are TRBV19 and TRBJ1-5, with D perhaps matching TRBD1 (6 bases). The CDR3 length is 14 residues. V lost 6 bases to trimming and J lost 0 bases, with 9 bases between them. Germline CDR1 LNHDA, CDR2 SQIVND (reference sequence). CDR3 residues: CASRQGYSNQPQHF. Here the CDR3 DNA reads TGTGCCAGTAGGCAGGGGTATAGCAATCAGCCCCAGCATTTT.

CDR3 DNA sequence: TGTGCCATAGCCGCACTTGTCGCCAAAAACATTCAGTACTTC. It translates to CAIAALVAKNIQYF. The gene calls are TRBV28 and TRBJ2-4; no reliable D call. The CDR3 extends over 14 amino acids. The germline CDR1 and CDR2 sequences are MDHEN and SYDVKM. The V gene lost 10 bases and the J gene lost 1 base, with 14 bases spanning the gap.

J is TRBJ2-3 and V is TRBV18; D is ambiguous. Between the trimmed V and J ends, which lost 3 bases and 3 bases, there was a span of 10 bases. CDR1 and CDR2 (germline): KGHSH, LQKENI. The CDR3 sequence is 14 residues long. CDR3 loop: CASSPPSRTDTQYF. The DNA of the CDR3 is TGTGCCAGCTCACCCCCCTCCAGGACAGATACGCAGTATTTT.

This clone was seen just once. CDR3 DNA sequence: TGTGCCAGCAGCGTAGGTACTAGCGGACAAGAGACCCAGTACTTC. Its translation is CASSVGTSGQETQYF. J is TRBJ2-5 and V is TRBV9, with 8 bases identical to TRBD2. The CDR3 runs to 15 residues. V shed 0 bases, J shed 2 bases, and the junction held 3 bases outside the gene matches. The V gene's germline CDR1 is SGDLS and CDR2 YYNGEE.

Points on this clone: The junction does not match germline at one end; this may be a read error. The V call is TRBV28, the J call TRBJ2-5; 11 nucleotides agree with TRBD1. The CDR3 length is 16 residues. The V gene's germline CDR1 is MDHEN and CDR2 SYDVKM. CDR3 sequence: CASSLGGTGGRETQYF. The CDR3 DNA reads TGCGCCAGCAGTTTAGGGGGGACAGGGGGACGGGAGACCCAGTACTTC.